The following is a TCR beta chain sequence with its context. Its antigen is currently unknown. This same CDR3 is encoded by further DNA sequences in the sample. This sample is part of a study of cytomegalovirus exposure and HLA in healthy donors. Regarding the study as a whole: Cytomegalovirus association was listed for 170 or so TCR beta chains. Usually a TCR sequence was rare, but some public TCRs were found in many donors. The CMV antigen specificity of a few CMV-associated chains was confirmed through in vitro analysis.

Assay used: immunoSEQ multiplex PCR; TCRdb lists only in-frame clones, some missing. This sample carries about 120,000 clones, 86% of them seen once, and the ten largest clones take roughly 5.3%. The CDR3 has 13 amino acids. Unmatched junction bases numbered 3, after V lost 3 bases and J lost 4 bases. Germline values: CDR1 GTSNPN, CDR2 SVGIG (reference sequence). The clonotype comes from a man between 18 and 29 years old in good health and CMV-seronegative. The chain is built from TRBV30 and TRBJ2-7, with TRBD1 identical over 10 bases. The material sequenced was PBMCs. The chain's CDR3 is CAWSGDRGYEQYF. The CDR3 coding sequence is TGTGCCTGGAGCGGGGACAGGGGATACGAGCAGTACTTC.